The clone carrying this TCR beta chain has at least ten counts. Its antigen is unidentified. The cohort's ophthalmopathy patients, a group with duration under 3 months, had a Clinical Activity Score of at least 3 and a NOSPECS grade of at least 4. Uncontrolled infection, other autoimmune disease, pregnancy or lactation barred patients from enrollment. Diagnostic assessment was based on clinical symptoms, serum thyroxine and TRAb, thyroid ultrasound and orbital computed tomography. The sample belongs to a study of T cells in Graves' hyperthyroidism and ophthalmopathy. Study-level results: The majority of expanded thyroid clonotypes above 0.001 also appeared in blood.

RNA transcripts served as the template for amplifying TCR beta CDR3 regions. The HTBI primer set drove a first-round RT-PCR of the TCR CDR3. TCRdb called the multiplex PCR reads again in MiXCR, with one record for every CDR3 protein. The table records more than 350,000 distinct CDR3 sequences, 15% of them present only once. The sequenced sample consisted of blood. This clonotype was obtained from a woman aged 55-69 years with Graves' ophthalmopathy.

In DNA, the CDR3 is TGTGCCAGCAGTCCTGCGGGAGGGCTGGAGACCCAGTACTTC. Encoded protein: CASSPAGGLETQYF. The rearrangement links TRBV2 to TRBJ2-5; 9 bases fit TRBD2. The V gene end was trimmed by 5 bases and the J gene end by 5 bases; junction bases not matched to a gene: 6. Germline assignment: CDR1 SNHLY and CDR2 FYNNEI. This CDR3 comprises 14 residues.